These T cell receptor beta chains were read from a single sample in a study of blood T cell repertoires in COVID-19. Assay used: immunoSEQ multiplex PCR; TCRdb lists only in-frame clones, some missing. The data contain about 300,000 clones, roughly 82% of them seen just once; the ten biggest clones take up about 1.7%. What was sequenced was peripheral blood. These receptors came from a woman aged 45-65 years with acute or convalescent COVID-19. Each CDR3 is given with its conserved first and last residue. Each record gives: J gene, V gene, CDR3 length, CDR3 protein.

>TRBJ2-7|TRBV10-3|12
CAISEDWYEQYF
>TRBJ2-7|TRBV4-1|14
CASSLRSNTYEQYF
>TRBJ2-7|TRBV19|15
CASSSVDSPRGEQYF
>TRBJ2-1|TRBV19|16
CASSSRLAGIQNEQFF
>TRBJ2-3|TRBV7-2|15
CASSFVSGSTDTQYF
>TRBJ1-5|TRBV18|15
CASSPPGQSNQPQHF
>TRBJ1-5|TRBV2|14
CASSDREINQPQHF
>TRBJ1-4|TRBV27|14
CASSLSGQLEKLFF
>TRBJ2-5|TRBV30|12
CAWANLRETQYF
>TRBJ2-2|TRBV19|17
CASSMGQGQINTGELFF
>TRBJ1-2|TRBV7-2|15
CASSSRDRGDYGYTF
>TRBJ2-7|TRBV28|16
CASSLWGTGAFYEQYF
>TRBJ2-7|TRBV5-6|13
CASSLHRGHEQYF
>TRBJ2-1|TRBV27|19
CASSLYPPSGHSSYNEQFF
>TRBJ2-7|TRBV28|16
CASSPPTGDEAYEQYF
>TRBJ1-1|TRBV18|18
CASSPPLGYRTGPYEAFF
>TRBJ2-1|TRBV7-2|16
CASSLTLAGGPDEQFF
>TRBJ1-4|TRBV19|14
CASLPGQGNEKLFF
>TRBJ2-7|TRBV7-9|12
CASSLEADEQYF
>TRBJ2-3|TRBV18|16
CASSPPGTTSTDTQYF
>TRBJ2-3|TRBV5-1|17
CASSTPLSDPSTDTQYF
>TRBJ2-6|TRBV28|16
CASAGALITGANVLTF
>TRBJ2-7|TRBV27|15
CASSSGQAPTYEQYF
>TRBJ2-7|TRBV7-9|15
CASSQTREPPYEQYF
>TRBJ2-1|TRBV3-1/TRBV3-2|13
CASRLGTSGEQFF
>TRBJ1-4|TRBV19|12
CASSALQGKLFF
>TRBJ1-4|TRBV25-1|14
CASTQGVPNEKLFF
>TRBJ1-1|TRBV24-1|15
CATSDPQGPNTEAFF
>TRBJ2-7|TRBV6-5|13
CASVEVTTYEQYF
>TRBJ1-5|TRBV7-4|17
CASSVIRQAHSNQPQHF
>TRBJ1-4|TRBV6-5|15
CASSYVTGANEKLFF
>TRBJ1-5|TRBV19|14
CASKPGQGVQPQHF
>TRBJ1-6|TRBV2|15
CASSLAQGNNSPLHF
>TRBJ2-5|TRBV27|15
CASSLRLAGRETQYF
>TRBJ2-7|TRBV18|14
CASSLTRDSYEQYF
>TRBJ2-4|TRBV30|13
CAWSSGLQNIQYF
>TRBJ1-1|TRBV20-1|13
CSASGQANTEAFF
>TRBJ2-7|TRBV28|16
CASRVPLRENDNEQYF
>TRBJ2-7|TRBV11-3|15
CASSPRTSGSHEQYF
>TRBJ2-3|TRBV4-2|18
CASSLAARTDSSTDTQYF
>TRBJ2-7|TRBV2|14
CASSSRMSSYEQYF
>TRBJ2-1|TRBV2|18
CASSEPREGGLADNEQFF
>TRBJ2-5|TRBV21-1|19
CASRQRFNGILAGQETQYF
>TRBJ2-1|TRBV6-2/TRBV6-3|16
CASSYWGRGSYNEQFF
>TRBJ2-7|TRBV19|14
CASSITVREDEQYF
>TRBJ2-7|TRBV5-1|15
CASSLGPSGSNEQYF
>TRBJ1-1|TRBV6-5|13
CASSYQGPTEAFF
>TRBJ2-1|TRBV6-5|16
CASSLTSGSSYNEQFF
>TRBJ1-4|TRBV7-2|14
CASSQGQGGEKLFF
>TRBJ2-7|TRBV11-2|15
CASSLGRGRSYEQYF
>TRBJ1-5|TRBV28|14
CASSPGTANQPQHF
>TRBJ1-5|TRBV5-6|13
CASSLGQGQPQHF
>TRBJ2-7|TRBV7-2|13
CASSLAGRGEQYF
>TRBJ1-2|TRBV28|16
CASSSGGQGGMRGYTF
>TRBJ2-7|TRBV4-3|15
CASSQDGDRADEQYF
>TRBJ2-1|TRBV5-1|14
CASSLVTHEDEQFF
>TRBJ1-5|TRBV10-1|17
CASSDRTGGCGNQPQHF